Listed below are T cell receptor beta chains from one sample, sequenced in a study of T cells in Graves' hyperthyroidism and ophthalmopathy. One entry per CDR3 protein results from TCRdb running MiXCR on the multiplex PCR reads. The table shows 270,000 or so distinct CDR3 sequences, with roughly 15% occurring only once. Sequenced input: blood. The receptors here all came from a woman in her fifties or sixties with Graves' hyperthyroidism that later progressed to Graves' ophthalmopathy. CDR3s include the opening cysteine and the closing phenylalanine or tryptophan. D genes are given only for firm matches. A clone size is listed for some rows: how often the clone was seen (once, few, many), or a class if it is expanded.

clone_size: many
j_call: TRBJ1-1
v_call: TRBV14
d_call: .
cdr3_nt: TGTGCCAGCAGCCAGGTCGTGAACACTGAAGCTTTCTTT
cdr3_aa: CASSQVVNTEAFF

clone_size: .
j_call: TRBJ1-2
v_call: TRBV5-1
d_call: .
cdr3_nt: TGCGCCAGCAGCTCCTCCGGGAACTATGGCTACACCTTC
cdr3_aa: CASSSSGNYGYTF

clone_size: .
j_call: TRBJ2-7
v_call: TRBV11-2
d_call: .
cdr3_nt: TGTGCCAGCAGCCGATCGGGGGGCCTCACCTACGAGCAGTACTTC
cdr3_aa: CASSRSGGLTYEQYF

clone_size: many
j_call: TRBJ2-5
v_call: TRBV6-5
d_call: .
cdr3_nt: TGTGCCAGCAGTTACTCAGGGGCCCCCCAAGAGACCCAGTACTTC
cdr3_aa: CASSYSGAPQETQYF

clone_size: many
j_call: TRBJ1-3
v_call: TRBV18
d_call: .
cdr3_nt: TGTGCCAGCTCACCCCTCGGCTCTGGAAACACCATATATTTT
cdr3_aa: CASSPLGSGNTIYF

clone_size: few
j_call: TRBJ2-6
v_call: TRBV20-1
d_call: TRBD2
cdr3_nt: TGCAGTGCCCCCGCCGGGGACTATTCTGGGGCCAACGTCCTGACTTTC
cdr3_aa: CSAPAGDYSGANVLTF

clone_size: many
j_call: TRBJ2-5
v_call: TRBV3-1
d_call: TRBD2
cdr3_nt: TGTGCCAGCAGCCAAGATAGCGGGAGCCAAGAGACCCAGTACTTC
cdr3_aa: CASSQDSGSQETQYF

clone_size: many
j_call: TRBJ1-2
v_call: TRBV30
d_call: .
cdr3_nt: TGTGCCTGGAGTTTGCGGCGCCGCGTTTATGGCTACACCTTC
cdr3_aa: CAWSLRRRVYGYTF

clone_size: many
j_call: TRBJ2-1
v_call: TRBV11-2
d_call: .
cdr3_nt: TGTGCCAGCAGCAGGCGAGCGGAATACAATGAGCAGTTCTTC
cdr3_aa: CASSRRAEYNEQFF

clone_size: few
j_call: TRBJ1-1
v_call: TRBV19
d_call: .
cdr3_nt: TGTGCCAGTAGTTCCGGGTCCTCCCCGGGCACTGAAGCTTTCTTT
cdr3_aa: CASSSGSSPGTEAFF

clone_size: many
j_call: TRBJ1-2
v_call: TRBV6-1
d_call: TRBD1
cdr3_nt: TGTGCCAACTCAGCGAATCCGGGACAGTCAAGCTATGGCTACACCTTC
cdr3_aa: CANSANPGQSSYGYTF

clone_size: many
j_call: TRBJ1-1
v_call: TRBV28
d_call: .
cdr3_nt: TGTGCCAGCAGTTTTCTGTTTGGGACACTGAACACTGAAGCTTTCTTT
cdr3_aa: CASSFLFGTLNTEAFF

clone_size: many
j_call: TRBJ1-1
v_call: TRBV6-7
d_call: .
cdr3_nt: TGTGCCAGCAGCCCCCTCGGAAACACTGAAGCTTTCTTT
cdr3_aa: CASSPLGNTEAFF

clone_size: many
j_call: TRBJ1-1
v_call: TRBV11-2
d_call: .
cdr3_nt: TGTGCCAGCAGCGCGAACCCGGGGATCGGCGAAGCTTTCTTT
cdr3_aa: CASSANPGIGEAFF

clone_size: many
j_call: TRBJ2-7
v_call: TRBV28
d_call: TRBD1
cdr3_nt: TGTGCCAGCAGTATACCGGGACAGGGGAAGAACGAGCAGTACTTC
cdr3_aa: CASSIPGQGKNEQYF

clone_size: many
j_call: TRBJ2-1
v_call: TRBV7-9
d_call: TRBD2
cdr3_nt: TGTGCCAGCAGTTACGGACTAGCGGCACACTACAATGAGCAGTTCTTC
cdr3_aa: CASSYGLAAHYNEQFF

clone_size: .
j_call: TRBJ2-5
v_call: TRBV9
d_call: TRBD2
cdr3_nt: TGTGCCAGCAGCCCGGGTAGCGGGAGGTCAGAGACCCAGTACTTC
cdr3_aa: CASSPGSGRSETQYF

clone_size: .
j_call: TRBJ1-2
v_call: TRBV4-2
d_call: TRBD1
cdr3_nt: TGTGCCAGCAGCCAAGATCTTGGAGGCAGGGGGTATGGCTACACCTTC
cdr3_aa: CASSQDLGGRGYGYTF

clone_size: many
j_call: TRBJ2-4
v_call: TRBV28
d_call: .
cdr3_nt: TGTGCCAGCAGTTTGGGCGGGGGCCGGAACATTCAGTACTTC
cdr3_aa: CASSLGGGRNIQYF

clone_size: few
j_call: TRBJ2-7
v_call: TRBV5-4
d_call: TRBD1
cdr3_nt: TGTGCCAGCAGCTTGGGGCAGGGGGCGTCTGGCGAGCAGTACTTC
cdr3_aa: CASSLGQGASGEQYF

clone_size: many
j_call: TRBJ2-7
v_call: TRBV29-1
d_call: .
cdr3_nt: TGCAGCGTTGGGAGACAGACATCCTACGAGCAGTACTTC
cdr3_aa: CSVGRQTSYEQYF

clone_size: many
j_call: TRBJ1-1
v_call: TRBV7-8
d_call: .
cdr3_nt: TGTGCCAGCAGCTTAGTTTCAGGGGTGAACACTGAAGCTTTCTTT
cdr3_aa: CASSLVSGVNTEAFF

clone_size: few
j_call: TRBJ1-2
v_call: TRBV19
d_call: TRBD1
cdr3_nt: TGTGCCAGTAGTACCGGGACAGCTCTTAACTATGGCTACACCTTC
cdr3_aa: CASSTGTALNYGYTF

clone_size: many
j_call: TRBJ2-1
v_call: TRBV10-3
d_call: .
cdr3_nt: TGTGCCATCAGCGGGGCCTCTCAAAGGAGTGAGCAGTTCTTC
cdr3_aa: CAISGASQRSEQFF

clone_size: many
j_call: TRBJ2-7
v_call: TRBV19
d_call: .
cdr3_nt: TGTGCCAGTAGTTTCCGGGACTCCCCCTCCTACGAGCAGTACTTC
cdr3_aa: CASSFRDSPSYEQYF

clone_size: .
j_call: TRBJ2-3
v_call: TRBV6-5
d_call: .
cdr3_nt: TGTGCCAGCAGTTACTCGTTACCCCGGGCGGGGACAATAAGCACAGATACGCAGTATTTT
cdr3_aa: CASSYSLPRAGTISTDTQYF

clone_size: many
j_call: TRBJ1-2
v_call: TRBV20-1
d_call: .
cdr3_nt: TGCAGTGCTAGAGCTGAAGGTTTTGGCTACACCTTC
cdr3_aa: CSARAEGFGYTF

clone_size: many
j_call: TRBJ1-2
v_call: TRBV15
d_call: TRBD1
cdr3_nt: TGTGCCACCAGCGTCGACAGGGCGGGCTATGGCTACACCTTC
cdr3_aa: CATSVDRAGYGYTF

clone_size: many
j_call: TRBJ2-5
v_call: TRBV7-3
d_call: .
cdr3_nt: TGTGCCAGCAGCTTAATCGGTCGGCGTCCCGAAGAGACCCAGTACTTC
cdr3_aa: CASSLIGRRPEETQYF

clone_size: .
j_call: TRBJ1-4
v_call: TRBV20-1
d_call: TRBD1
cdr3_nt: TGCAGTGCCCAACAGGGGGCAGATGGAAAACTGTTTTTT
cdr3_aa: CSAQQGADGKLFF

clone_size: many
j_call: TRBJ1-2
v_call: TRBV6-2/TRBV6-3
d_call: .
cdr3_nt: TGTGCCAGCAGCAACCGGGACTGGAGTGGCTACACCTTC
cdr3_aa: CASSNRDWSGYTF

clone_size: many
j_call: TRBJ2-7
v_call: TRBV20-1
d_call: .
cdr3_nt: TGCAGTGCCCTCCGTACGGTCTCCTACGAGCAGTACTTC
cdr3_aa: CSALRTVSYEQYF

clone_size: few
j_call: TRBJ2-5
v_call: TRBV20-1
d_call: .
cdr3_nt: TGCAGTAAGATTTTGTACCAAGAGACCCAGTACTTC
cdr3_aa: CSKILYQETQYF

clone_size: many
j_call: TRBJ2-7
v_call: TRBV5-5
d_call: .
cdr3_nt: TGTGCCAGCGGGGACGGGGCGTGGGAGCAGTACTTC
cdr3_aa: CASGDGAWEQYF

clone_size: few
j_call: TRBJ2-1
v_call: TRBV6-1
d_call: TRBD2
cdr3_nt: TGTGCCAGCAGACCACTAGCGGGAGGCTCCTACAATGAGCAGTTCTTC
cdr3_aa: CASRPLAGGSYNEQFF

clone_size: many
j_call: TRBJ2-3
v_call: TRBV12-3/TRBV12-4
d_call: .
cdr3_nt: TGTGCCAGCAGTTGGAGGATTGGCACAGATACGCAGTATTTT
cdr3_aa: CASSWRIGTDTQYF

clone_size: many
j_call: TRBJ2-5
v_call: TRBV7-3
d_call: .
cdr3_nt: TGTGCCAGCAGCACGACCGGGCAAGAGACCCAGTACTTC
cdr3_aa: CASSTTGQETQYF

clone_size: .
j_call: TRBJ1-1
v_call: TRBV9
d_call: TRBD1
cdr3_nt: TGTGCCAGCAGCGGAGGACCACAGGGGACTGAAGCTTTCTTT
cdr3_aa: CASSGGPQGTEAFF

clone_size: many
j_call: TRBJ1-1
v_call: TRBV6-5
d_call: .
cdr3_nt: TGTGCCAGCAGTTACGTAGTGGGGGGGCGCCGGCGCACTGAAGCTTTCTTT
cdr3_aa: CASSYVVGGRRRTEAFF

clone_size: .
j_call: TRBJ1-1
v_call: TRBV4-1
d_call: TRBD1
cdr3_nt: TGCGCCAGCAGCCAAGCAAAATTAATCTTAGGGCCGGGACAGGGGAACACTGAAGCTTTCTTT
cdr3_aa: CASSQAKLILGPGQGNTEAFF

clone_size: few
j_call: TRBJ1-1
v_call: TRBV19
d_call: .
cdr3_nt: TGTGCCACCATACGCGGCTTTGAAGCTTTCTTT
cdr3_aa: CATIRGFEAFF

clone_size: many
j_call: TRBJ2-1
v_call: TRBV7-2
d_call: .
cdr3_nt: TGTGCCAGCAGTTATTTTGGATTCGGGGATGAGCAGTTCTTC
cdr3_aa: CASSYFGFGDEQFF

clone_size: few
j_call: TRBJ1-3
v_call: TRBV29-1
d_call: .
cdr3_nt: TGCAGCGCAATCACCGGGGTCAGCTCTGGAAACACCATATATTTT
cdr3_aa: CSAITGVSSGNTIYF

clone_size: .
j_call: TRBJ2-1
v_call: TRBV20-1
d_call: TRBD2
cdr3_nt: TGCAGTGCTGGTGGTGGGGGGGTGTGGGAGGCCCGGGAGGGGGAGCAGTTCTTC
cdr3_aa: CSAGGGGVWEAREGEQFF

clone_size: .
j_call: TRBJ2-7
v_call: TRBV20-1
d_call: TRBD2
cdr3_nt: TGCAGTGCTAGGGGGGGGGGGTTGGACGGAAATAAGCCTAGGGAGCAGTACTTC
cdr3_aa: CSARGGGLDGNKPREQYF

clone_size: many
j_call: TRBJ2-1
v_call: TRBV27
d_call: TRBD2
cdr3_nt: TGTGCCAGCACCCAGGGACTAGCGGGTTACAATGAGCAGTTCTTC
cdr3_aa: CASTQGLAGYNEQFF

clone_size: many
j_call: TRBJ2-7
v_call: TRBV27
d_call: TRBD1
cdr3_nt: TGTGCCAGCAGTATCACCGGGACAGCCTCCTACGAGCAGTACTTC
cdr3_aa: CASSITGTASYEQYF

clone_size: .
j_call: TRBJ2-1
v_call: TRBV15
d_call: .
cdr3_nt: TGTGCCACCAGCAGAGATAGTGGGATTTGGCACAATGAGCAGTTCTTC
cdr3_aa: CATSRDSGIWHNEQFF

clone_size: .
j_call: TRBJ1-1
v_call: TRBV12-3/TRBV12-4
d_call: .
cdr3_nt: TGTGCCAGCAGTTTAGGGGGGGCCGGGACTGAAGCTTTCTTT
cdr3_aa: CASSLGGAGTEAFF

clone_size: .
j_call: TRBJ2-5
v_call: TRBV9
d_call: TRBD1
cdr3_nt: TGTGCCAGCAGCGTAGCCCTCACAGGGGTCGAGACCCAGTACTTC
cdr3_aa: CASSVALTGVETQYF

clone_size: many
j_call: TRBJ2-3
v_call: TRBV6-2/TRBV6-3
d_call: .
cdr3_nt: TGTGCCAGCAGTTACGTCGGCCCCACAGATACGCAGTATTTT
cdr3_aa: CASSYVGPTDTQYF

clone_size: many
j_call: TRBJ1-6
v_call: TRBV2
d_call: .
cdr3_nt: TGTGCCAGCAGTACCTCCGGCTCCTATAATTCACCCCTCCACTTT
cdr3_aa: CASSTSGSYNSPLHF

clone_size: many
j_call: TRBJ2-3
v_call: TRBV24-1
d_call: TRBD2
cdr3_nt: TGTGCCACCAGTGATTTTAGCGGGAGGGCCAGTAAAGATACGCAGTATTTT
cdr3_aa: CATSDFSGRASKDTQYF

clone_size: many
j_call: TRBJ1-6
v_call: TRBV6-2/TRBV6-3
d_call: .
cdr3_nt: TGTGCCAGCAAATTGACGGGAAATTCACCCCTCCACTTT
cdr3_aa: CASKLTGNSPLHF

clone_size: .
j_call: TRBJ1-2
v_call: TRBV4-1
d_call: .
cdr3_nt: TGCGCCAGCAGCCAAGTACGACTGAATTTGAACTATGGCTACACCTTC
cdr3_aa: CASSQVRLNLNYGYTF